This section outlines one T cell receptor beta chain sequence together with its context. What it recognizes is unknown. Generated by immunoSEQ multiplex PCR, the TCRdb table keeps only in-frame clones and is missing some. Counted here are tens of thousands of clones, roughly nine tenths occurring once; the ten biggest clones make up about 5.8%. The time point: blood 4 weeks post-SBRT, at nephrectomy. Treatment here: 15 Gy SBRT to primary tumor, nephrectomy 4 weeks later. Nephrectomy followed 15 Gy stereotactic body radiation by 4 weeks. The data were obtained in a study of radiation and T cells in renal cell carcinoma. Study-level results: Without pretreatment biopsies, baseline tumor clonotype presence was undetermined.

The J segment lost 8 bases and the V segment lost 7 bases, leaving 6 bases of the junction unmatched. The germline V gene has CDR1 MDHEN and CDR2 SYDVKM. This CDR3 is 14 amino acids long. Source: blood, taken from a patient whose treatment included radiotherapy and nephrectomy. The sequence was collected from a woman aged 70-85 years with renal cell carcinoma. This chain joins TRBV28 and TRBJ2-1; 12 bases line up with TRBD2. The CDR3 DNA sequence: TGTGCCAGCAAAAGGACTAGCGGGGTCTATGAGCAGTTCTTC. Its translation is CASKRTSGVYEQFF.